The 32 T cell receptor beta chains listed next were all sequenced from one sample in a study of tumor-infiltrating lymphocytes in primary liver carcinoma. Unsorted whole blood served as the source of blood RNA, and germline DNA was extracted as well. Total RNA amounting to 500 ng was the source from which TCR beta cDNA was made with a constant-region primer. Sequencing libraries for TCR beta derived from three nested multiplex PCR rounds that used slightly modified ARM-PCR. Researchers ran the first two PCR rounds for roughly 11 cycles each with TRBV1-TRBV30 forward primers and a C-beta reverse primer. TCRdb re-analysed the multiplex PCR reads in MiXCR, keeping a single row per CDR3 protein. The sample has 300,000 to 350,000 distinct CDR3 sequences, roughly 61% seen once. Input material: peripheral blood. These receptors were collected from a middle-aged man with primary liver carcinoma and hepatitis B virus infection.

Notes on this clonotype: An end of the junction does not agree with germline; a read error may underlie this. The chain employs TRBV5-6 and TRBJ1-3; tentative D call: TRBD1 (6 bases). This CDR3 comprises 20 residues. Germline V gene data show CDR1 as SGHDT and CDR2 as YYEEEE. As DNA, the CDR3 is TGTGCCAGCAGCTTCACCTTTGCCCTCCAGGACAGACCAAAAGGGAACACTATATATTTT. This codes for CASSFTFALQDRPKGNTIYF.

Of note for this clonotype: Given a much more abundant clone one base away, this may be a read error. Lacking the conserved final phenylalanine or tryptophan, this CDR3 likely reflects a read error. V usage is TRBV28 and J usage is TRBJ1-3; D gene ambiguous. From germline, CDR1 is MDHEN and CDR2 SYDVKM. The V end lost 4 bases, the J end lost 4 bases, and 5 bases lay between the germline ends. This CDR3 has 12 residues. The chain's CDR3 is CASSSLGNTIYL. CDR3 bases: TGTGCCAGCAGTTCCCTGGGAAACACCATATATTTG.

Note on this clonotype: An end of the junction does not agree with germline; a read error may underlie this. The rearrangement uses TRBV2 and TRBJ2-3, with D maybe TRBD2 (5 bases). CDR1 is SNHLY and CDR2 is FYNNEI in the germline V gene. The CDR3 sequence is 15 residues long. CDR3 nucleotide sequence: TGTGCCGGCAGTGATAAACGGCTAGCAAGAGATAGGCAGTATTTT. It codes for CAGSDKRLARDRQYF.

Details on this clonotype: Just one base apart from a much larger clone, this may be a read error. The V gene is TRBV6-5, the J gene TRBJ2-7; TRBD1 matches 7 bases. The CDR3 totals 15 residues. The germline V gene has CDR1 MNHEY and CDR2 SVGAGI. The CDR3 nucleotides are TGTACCAGCAGACCCACCGACAGGGCCCTTGGCGAGCAGTACTTC. The encoded protein is CTSRPTDRALGEQYF.

As to this clonotype: Germline and junction disagree at one end, which may indicate a read error. V usage is TRBV10-3 and J usage is TRBJ1-6; D not resolved. Germline V gives CDR1 ENHRY, CDR2 SYGVKD. CDR3 length: 13 residues. In nucleotides, the CDR3 is TGTGCCATCAGTGACGCCGGGCTTTCACCCCTCCGCTTC. Protein product: CAISDAGLSPLRF.

This clonotype has a handful of counts. The chain carries TRBV19 and TRBJ2-7; unclear D gene. V lost 1 base to trimming and J lost 2 bases, with 15 bases between them. Germline V gene lookup returns CDR1 LNHDA and CDR2 SQIVND (reference sequence). This CDR3 has 16 amino acids. The CDR3: CASSIVATQAPYEQYF. CDR3 nucleotide sequence: TGTGCCAGTAGTATAGTCGCGACCCAAGCCCCCTACGAGCAGTACTTC.

The chain uses TRBV7-9 and TRBJ1-4, with D perhaps TRBD1 (6 bases). V was trimmed by 9 bases and J by 5 bases, leaving 13 bases between them. This CDR3 comprises 13 residues. Germline assignment: CDR1 SEHNR and CDR2 FQNEAQ (reference sequence). This CDR3 is CARRVQGNEKLFF. CDR3 DNA: TGTGCCAGAAGGGTACAGGGAAATGAAAAACTGTTTTTT. The variable domain in full, with the rest retrieved from reference TRBV7-9 and TRBJ1-4, is DTGVSQNPRHKITKRGQNVTFRCDPISEHNRLYWYRQTLGQGPEFLTYFQNEAQLEKSRLLSDRFSAERPKGSFSTLEIQRTEQGDSAMYLCARRVQGNEKLFFGSGTQLSVL.

This clonotype was seen repeatedly, ten times or more. The chain recombines TRBV6-5 with TRBJ2-7; D uncertain. Germline V gene lookup returns CDR1 MNHEY and CDR2 SVGAGI. The CDR3 has 11 amino acids. The V and J ends lost 6 bases and 4 bases respectively, with 7 bases between them. The DNA of the CDR3 is TGTGCCAGCAGATACGGGTACGAGCAGTACTTC. Its translation is CASRYGYEQYF.

As concerns this clonotype: One end of the junction varies from germline; a read error may be responsible. The chain links TRBV11-2 to TRBJ2-2; D is perhaps TRBD1 or TRBD2 (5 bases each). This CDR3 is 16 amino acids long. In germline, CDR1 is SGHAT, CDR2 FQNNGV. CDR3 nucleotides: TGTGCCAGCAGCTCCCGGGCAGGGAGTTACACCTGGGAGCTGTTTTTT. This gives the protein CASSSRAGSYTWELFF. The full variable domain, in which reference TRBV11-2 and TRBJ2-2 provide the parts outside the CDR3, is EAGVAQSPRYKIIEKRQSVAFWCNPISGHATLYWYQQILGQGPKLLIQFQNNGVVDDSQLPKDRFSAERLKGVDSTLKIQPAKLEDSAVYLCASSSRAGSYTWELFFGEGSRLTVL.

To note about this clonotype: This may come from a read error, since a much larger clone is one base off. The chain combines TRBV6-5 with TRBJ1-3; D is ambiguous. CDR3 length: 16 amino acids. CDR1 MNHEY and CDR2 SVGAGI come from the germline V gene. The germline V and J ends were trimmed by 0 bases and 0 bases, with 9 bases remaining between them. The CDR3, as DNA: TGTGCCAGCAGTTACTCGATGACAAGCTCTGGAAACACCATATATTTT. Translation: CASSYSMTSSGNTIYF.

This clonotype occurred once. This could be a read error, since a much larger clone is one nucleotide away. The conserved closing phenylalanine or tryptophan is absent in this CDR3, likely reflecting a read error. The chain links TRBV6-1 to TRBJ2-1; D is perhaps TRBD1 or TRBD2 (5 bases each). This CDR3 is built from 14 residues. V was trimmed by 6 bases and J by 7 bases, leaving 16 bases between them. CDR1 is MNHNS and CDR2 is SASEGT in the germline V gene. This CDR3 reads CASSKERDLNEQFL. The CDR3 nucleotides read TGTGCCAGCAGCAAAGAGAGGGACCTTAATGAGCAGTTCCTC.

V and J are TRBV5-1 and TRBJ2-1, with no clear D. Trimming stripped 0 bases from V and 5 bases from J, with 12 bases between. Germline V gene sequence: CDR1 SGHRS, CDR2 YFSETQ. CDR3 length: 15 residues. The CDR3 sequence is CASSLVSPSDNEQFF. CDR3 DNA: TGCGCCAGCAGCTTGGTTAGTCCCTCGGACAATGAGCAGTTCTTC.

This sequence joins TRBV29-1 and TRBJ2-2; D not certain. CDR3 size: 13 residues. The germline V gene encodes CDR1 SQVTM and CDR2 ANQGSEA. Trimming took off 2 bases at V and 3 bases at J, with 7 bases between the two ends. CDR3 loop: CSVECGYTGELFF. CDR3 bases: TGCAGCGTTGAATGTGGGTACACCGGGGAGCTGTTTTTT.

The chain links TRBV6-6 to TRBJ1-1, with D perhaps matching TRBD1 (5 bases). Trimming removed 2 bases from V and 2 bases from J, with 18 bases in between. This CDR3 region has 17 residues. In germline, CDR1 is MNHNY, CDR2 SVGAGI (reference sequence). In DNA, the CDR3 is TGTGCCAGCAGTTACCTCGGGGGACTTATAATAAACACTGAAGCTTTCTTT. It codes for CASSYLGGLIINTEAFF.

This clonotype has a handful of counts. This chain joins TRBV5-1 and TRBJ2-7; D is perhaps TRBD1 (5 bases). With 0 bases removed from V and 7 bases from J, the gap between germline ends came to 17 bases. The CDR3 runs 15 residues. CDR1 is SGHRS, CDR2 YFSETQ, per germline. This chain's CDR3 is CASSLGTDRGVEQYF. The DNA of the CDR3 is TGCGCCAGCAGCTTGGGGACGGATAGGGGTGTGGAGCAGTACTTC. The full variable domain, rest sourced from reference TRBV5-1 and TRBJ2-7, is KAGVTQTPRYLIKTRGQQVTLSCSPISGHRSVSWYQQTPGQGLQFLFEYFSETQRNKGNFPGRFSGRQFSNSRSEMNVSTLELGDSALYLCASSLGTDRGVEQYFGPGTRLTVT.

With respect to this clonotype: Possible read error: a much larger clone is one base away. The chain employs TRBV14 and TRBJ2-3; D is tentatively TRBD1 or TRBD2 (5 bases each). The CDR3 is 16 residues long. Germline assignment: CDR1 SGHDN and CDR2 FVKESK. CDR3 DNA sequence: TGTGCCAGCAGCCAAGCAGACCTCATAAGGGGAGATATGCAGTATTTT. It is translated as CASSQADLIRGDMQYF.

On this clonotype itself: Mismatch with germline at one junction end may stem from a read error. The chain links TRBV11-2 to TRBJ1-3; D is unclear. Germline V lookup: CDR1 SGHAT, CDR2 FQNNGV. The CDR3 extends over 17 amino acids. CDR3 sequence reads: CASSLVVLLNSGNTIYF. In nucleotides, the CDR3 is TGTGCCAGCAGCTTAGTTGTGCTGCTCAACTCTGGCAACACCATATATTTT.

Turning to this clonotype: A read error may produce the germline difference seen at one junction end. This chain connects TRBV6-1 to TRBJ1-5; D is undetermined. The CDR3 loop spans 17 amino acids. The germline V gene encodes CDR1 MNHNS and CDR2 SASEGT. CDR3 DNA: TGTGCCAGCGGTGAAAATCTGGGCCCCCCTAGCAATCAGCCCCAGCATTTT. Protein sequence: CASGENLGPPSNQPQHF.

For this clonotype: This may arise from a read error, as a much more abundant clone is one base away. The CDR3 DNA follows: TGTGGCAGCACCCCGAACACAGATACGCAGTATTTT. Translated: CGSTPNTDTQYF. V is TRBV6-1 and J is TRBJ2-3, with D hard to call. Germline V gene sequence: CDR1 MNHNS, CDR2 SASEGT. CDR3 length equals 12 residues.

V and J are TRBV4-1 and TRBJ2-7; no definite D call. The CDR3 is 12 amino acids. V gave up 3 bases and J gave up 13 bases, with 16 bases separating them. Germline V gene sequence: CDR1 MGHRA, CDR2 YSYEKL. Here the CDR3 reads CASSHNIGDHYF. The CDR3 coding sequence is TGCGCCAGCAGCCATAACATTGGCGACCACTACTTC.

Remarks on this clonotype: A read error may be the cause here, since a much bigger clone is one base away. The chain combines TRBV4-3 with TRBJ2-2; 9 bases map to TRBD2. Losses at the gene ends were 0 bases for V and 8 bases for J; bases not matched to a gene: 10. The CDR3 length is 17 residues. CDR1 LGHNA and CDR2 YSLEER come from the germline V gene. The chain's CDR3 is CASSQDLAGGREGELFF. The CDR3 coding sequence is TGCGCCAGCAGCCAAGATCTGGCGGGAGGGCGCGAAGGGGAGCTGTTTTTT.

With regard to this clonotype: A much larger clone is a single base away; this may be a read error. The chain is built from TRBV6-1 and TRBJ2-5, with 10 nucleotides matching TRBD1. The CDR3 has 13 residues. From germline, CDR1 is MNHNS and CDR2 SASEGT. This CDR3 is CVSLWTGGETQYF. The CDR3 DNA sequence: TGTGTCAGCCTATGGACAGGGGGGGAGACCCAGTACTTC.

V gene TRBV10-3 combines with J gene TRBJ2-7; D unclear. Per germline, CDR1 ENHRY and CDR2 SYGVKD. The CDR3 is 13 amino acids. The ends were cut back, 10 bases at V and 3 bases at J, with 16 bases in the middle. This chain's CDR3 is CATYEEERYEQYF. As DNA, the CDR3 is TGTGCCACCTACGAAGAGGAACGCTACGAGCAGTACTTC.

As to this clonotype: Being one base from a much bigger clone, this may be a read error. The rearrangement joins TRBV6-1 to TRBJ2-1; TRBD2 agrees at 7 bases. The CDR3 is made up of 14 amino acids. The V and J ends lost 3 bases and 8 bases, in that order; junction bases with no gene match: 7. CDR1 is MNHNS, CDR2 SASEGT, per germline. The CDR3 loop reads CASSEGLTRDEQFF. In DNA form, the CDR3 reads TGTGCCAGCAGTGAGGGACTAACGCGAGATGAGCAGTTCTTC.

The chain combines TRBV11-2 with TRBJ1-1; D is undetermined. CDR3 length: 15 residues. Per germline, CDR1 SGHAT and CDR2 FQNNGV. Trimming took off 3 bases at V and 9 bases at J, with 20 bases between the two ends. The CDR3 nucleotides read TGTGCCAGCAGCTTGCGCGGAAACTTGAACAATAAAGCTTTCTTT. It yields the protein CASSLRGNLNNKAFF. Drawing the rest from reference TRBV11-2 and TRBJ1-1, the complete variable domain is EAGVAQSPRYKIIEKRQSVAFWCNPISGHATLYWYQQILGQGPKLLIQFQNNGVVDDSQLPKDRFSAERLKGVDSTLKIQPAKLEDSAVYLCASSLRGNLNNKAFFGQGTRLTVV.

As to this clonotype: The CDR3 end shows no conserved phenylalanine or tryptophan, and so a read error is likely. The genes are TRBV6-1 and TRBJ2-1; 10 bases agree with TRBD2. Germline V gene lookup returns CDR1 MNHNS and CDR2 SASEGT. The CDR3 length is 15 residues. V shed 5 bases and J 6 bases; nucleotides not matched to a gene: 7. CDR3 sequence: CASSIELAGLNEQFS. CDR3 coding DNA: TGTGCCAGCAGTATAGAACTAGCGGGACTCAATGAGCAGTTCTCA.

As regards this clonotype: This may stem from a read error, because a much larger clone lies one nucleotide away. The chain carries TRBV5-4 and TRBJ1-1; no clear D. CDR1 and CDR2 from the germline V gene are SGHNT and YYREEE (reference sequence). The CDR3 contains 15 residues. V was trimmed by 2 bases and J by 2 bases, leaving 13 bases between them. Here the CDR3 reads CASSLGKTANTEAFF. The CDR3, as DNA: TGTGCCAGCAGCTTAGGGAAGACGGCCAACACTGAAGCTTTCTTT.

V gene TRBV6-5 combines with J gene TRBJ2-1; 7 bases line up with TRBD2. J lost 4 bases, V lost 5 bases, and 8 bases had no gene match. The CDR3 is 15 residues long. Germline loops: CDR1 MNHEY, CDR2 SVGAGI. As DNA, the CDR3 is TGTGCCAGCAGTCCCTCGGCCGGGGGGTACAATGAGCAGTTCTTC. It is translated as CASSPSAGGYNEQFF.

A note on this clonotype: One end of the junction is discordant with germline, which a read error may explain. The rearrangement joins TRBV6-5 to TRBJ2-1; the D gene is possibly TRBD2 (5 bases). Germline CDR1 MNHEY, CDR2 SVGAGI. CDR3 length: 13 amino acids. Here the CDR3 reads CASSNQLGAEQIF. CDR3 DNA: TGTGCCAGCAGTAACCAACTAGGCGCTGAGCAGATCTTC.

Comments on this clonotype: One end of the junction is discordant with germline, which a read error may explain. The chain links TRBV28 to TRBJ1-1; tentative D call: TRBD1 (6 bases). The germline gives CDR1 MDHEN, CDR2 SYDVKM. The CDR3 spans 18 residues. In DNA form, the CDR3 reads TGTGCCAACAGTTTCGTGTCGAGGGGGGCAAATTTCAGCACTGAAGCTTTCTTT. Protein product: CANSFVSRGANFSTEAFF.

Details on this clonotype: At one boundary the junction diverges from the germline segment, which might be a read error. This sequence joins TRBV4-2 and TRBJ2-5; 7 nucleotides line up with TRBD2. CDR3 length: 17 residues. The germline CDR1 and CDR2 sequences are LGHNA and YNFKEQ. The CDR3 is CASRQDRASGSDETQYF. CDR3 bases: TGTGCCAGCAGGCAAGATCGGGCTAGCGGCTCGGATGAGACCCAGTACTTT.

A word on this clonotype: One junction end disagrees with the germline gene, perhaps due to a read error. The V call is TRBV6-2 or TRBV6-3, the J call TRBJ2-2, with D perhaps TRBD2 (5 bases). The CDR3 consists of 14 residues. Germline CDR1 reads MNHEY; CDR2 reads SVGEGT. CDR3: CASSPAGNTGELSF. CDR3 in DNA: TGTGCCAGCAGTCCGGCAGGAAACACCGGGGAGCTGTCTTTT.